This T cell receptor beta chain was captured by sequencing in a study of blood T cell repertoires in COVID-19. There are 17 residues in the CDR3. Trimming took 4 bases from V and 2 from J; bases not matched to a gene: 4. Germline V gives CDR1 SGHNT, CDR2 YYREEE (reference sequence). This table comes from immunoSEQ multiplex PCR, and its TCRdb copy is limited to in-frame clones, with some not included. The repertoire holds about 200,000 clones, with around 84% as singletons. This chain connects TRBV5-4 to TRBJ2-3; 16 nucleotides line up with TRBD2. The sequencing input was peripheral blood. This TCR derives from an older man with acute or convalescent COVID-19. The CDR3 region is CASSKGLAGGPTDTQYF. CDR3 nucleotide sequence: TGTGCCAGCAGCAAGGGACTAGCGGGAGGGCCCACAGATACGCAGTATTTT. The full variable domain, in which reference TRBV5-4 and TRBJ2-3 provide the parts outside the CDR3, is ETGVTQSPTHLIKTRGQQVTLRCSSQSGHNTVSWYQQALGQGPQFIFQYYREEENGRGNFPPRFSGLQFPNYSSELNVNALELDDSALYLCASSKGLAGGPTDTQYFGPGTRLTVL.